This TCR beta chain was found in a study of blood T cell repertoires in COVID-19. V trimming: 5 bases; J trimming: 6 bases; junction bases outside the gene matches: 10. Looked up from germline, CDR1 is SGHAT and CDR2 is FQNNGV. The CDR3 spans 17 residues. The repertoire was sequenced with immunoSEQ multiplex PCR; TCRdb's copy has only in-frame clones and lacks some. The data hold about 190,000 clones, with around nine tenths observed a single time. The specimen sequenced was peripheral blood. The chain couples TRBV11-2 to TRBJ2-1; 13 bases match TRBD2. The receptor's source is a man aged 25 to 40 with acute or convalescent COVID-19. CDR3 nucleotides: TGTGCCAGCAGCCCCCTCCTAACTAGCGGGAGGGCCAATGAGCAGTTCTTC. Protein product: CASSPLLTSGRANEQFF.